This TCR beta chain comes out of a study of T cell responses to AZD1222 COVID-19 vaccine. Turning to this clone: The antigen is unknown.

The method was immunoSEQ multiplex PCR; TCRdb's version includes in-frame clones alone and lacks a portion of them. The table includes about 180,000 clones, over 80% detected once. General study points: Repertoire collection took place solely once the T cell response had peaked. Nearly half of spike-specific TCRs reportedly target unmutated variant regions. Spike-specific TCR repertoires showed rising breadth and depth after two AZD1222 doses. Dominant at 160-218 and 743-854, vaccine-associated CD4 TCRs also spanned spike.

This CDR3 comprises 15 residues. Germline CDR1 and CDR2: LGHDT and YNNKEL (reference sequence). Trimming stripped 2 bases from V and 6 bases from J, with 17 bases between. This clonotype was obtained from an adult who received the MenACWY meningococcal vaccine as a control. The starting material was peripheral blood, obtained 28 days after the second dose of the MenACWY control vaccine. The rearrangement joins TRBV3-1 (or the pseudogene TRBV3-2) to TRBJ2-7, with a weak D call TRBD1 (5 bases). CDR3 nucleotide sequence: TGTGCCAGCAGCCAATGGACGGCAGGGTCGGGCGAGCAGTACTTC. Protein product: CASSQWTAGSGEQYF.